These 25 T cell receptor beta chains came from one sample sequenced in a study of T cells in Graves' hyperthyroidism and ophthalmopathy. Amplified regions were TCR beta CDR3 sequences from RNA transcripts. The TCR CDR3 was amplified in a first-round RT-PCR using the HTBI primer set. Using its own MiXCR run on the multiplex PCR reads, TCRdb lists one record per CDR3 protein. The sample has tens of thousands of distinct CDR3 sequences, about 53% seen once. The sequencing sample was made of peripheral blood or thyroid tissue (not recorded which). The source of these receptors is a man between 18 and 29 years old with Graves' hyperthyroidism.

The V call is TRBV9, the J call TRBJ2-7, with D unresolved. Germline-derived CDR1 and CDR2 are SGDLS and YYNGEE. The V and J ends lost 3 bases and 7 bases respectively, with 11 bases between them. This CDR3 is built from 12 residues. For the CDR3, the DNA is TGTGCCAGCAGCGCCCATCTGGGGGAGCAGTACTTC. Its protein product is CASSAHLGEQYF.

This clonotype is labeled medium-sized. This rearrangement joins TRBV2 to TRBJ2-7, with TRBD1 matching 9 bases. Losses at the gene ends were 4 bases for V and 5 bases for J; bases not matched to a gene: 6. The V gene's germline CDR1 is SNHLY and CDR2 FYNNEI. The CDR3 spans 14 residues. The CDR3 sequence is CASSGGDRVDEQYF. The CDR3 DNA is TGTGCCAGCAGTGGGGGGGACAGGGTCGACGAGCAGTACTTC.

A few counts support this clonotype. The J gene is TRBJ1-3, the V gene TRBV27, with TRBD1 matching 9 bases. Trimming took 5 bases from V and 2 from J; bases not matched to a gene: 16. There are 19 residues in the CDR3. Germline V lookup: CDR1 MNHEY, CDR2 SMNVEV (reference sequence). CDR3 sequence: CASSPHPRTGGKAGNTIYF. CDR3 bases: TGTGCCAGCAGTCCCCACCCCCGAACAGGGGGCAAGGCTGGAAACACCATATATTTT.

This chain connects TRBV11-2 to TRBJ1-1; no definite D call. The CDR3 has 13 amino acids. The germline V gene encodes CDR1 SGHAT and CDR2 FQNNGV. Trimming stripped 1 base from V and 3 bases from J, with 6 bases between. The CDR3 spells CASSLVRDTEAFF. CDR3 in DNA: TGTGCCAGCAGCTTAGTCCGGGACACTGAAGCTTTCTTT.

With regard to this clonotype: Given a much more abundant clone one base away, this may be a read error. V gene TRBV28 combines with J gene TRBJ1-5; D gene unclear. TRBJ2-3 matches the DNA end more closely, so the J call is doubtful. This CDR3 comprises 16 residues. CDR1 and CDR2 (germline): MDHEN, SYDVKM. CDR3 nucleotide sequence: TGTGCCAGCAGCGCTCGTCGAGCCCTAAGAGATCAGCCCCAGTATTTT. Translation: CASSARRALRDQPQYF.

The chain's CDR3 is CSARRQGRHTEAFF. The CDR3 nucleotides read TGCAGTGCTAGGAGACAGGGGAGGCACACTGAAGCTTTCTTT. V usage is TRBV20-1 and J usage is TRBJ1-1; TRBD1 aligns across 8 bases. The CDR3 is 14 amino acids. The V gene's germline CDR1 is DFQATT and CDR2 SNEGSKA (reference sequence). With V trimmed by 3 bases and J by 3 bases, 6 bases remained unmatched.

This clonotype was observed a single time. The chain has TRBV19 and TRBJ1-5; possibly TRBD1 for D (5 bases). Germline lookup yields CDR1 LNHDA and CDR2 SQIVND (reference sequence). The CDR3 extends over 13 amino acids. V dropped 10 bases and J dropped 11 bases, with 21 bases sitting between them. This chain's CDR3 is CAKMRGNLETQHF. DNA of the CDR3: TGTGCCAAAATGAGGGGCAATCTTGAGACCCAGCATTTT.

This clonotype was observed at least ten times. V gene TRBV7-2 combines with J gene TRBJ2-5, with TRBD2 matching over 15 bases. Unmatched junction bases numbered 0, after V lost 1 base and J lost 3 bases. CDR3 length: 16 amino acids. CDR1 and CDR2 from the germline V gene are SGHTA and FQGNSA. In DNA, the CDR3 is TGTGCCAGCAGCTTAGGGACTAGCGGGAGGGAAGAGACCCAGTACTTC. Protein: CASSLGTSGREETQYF.

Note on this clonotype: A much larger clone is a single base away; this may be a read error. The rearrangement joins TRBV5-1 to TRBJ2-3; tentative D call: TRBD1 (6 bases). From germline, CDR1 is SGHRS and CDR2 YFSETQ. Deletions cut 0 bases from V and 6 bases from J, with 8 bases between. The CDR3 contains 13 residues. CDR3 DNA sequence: TGCGCCAGCAGCTTGGCAGGGGCGGATACGCAGTATTTT. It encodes CASSLAGADTQYF.

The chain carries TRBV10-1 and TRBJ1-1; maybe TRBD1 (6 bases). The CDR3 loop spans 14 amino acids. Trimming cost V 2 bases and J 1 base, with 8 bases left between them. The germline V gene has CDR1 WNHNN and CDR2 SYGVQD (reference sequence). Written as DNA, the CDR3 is TGCGCCAGCAGTGAGGGGGGGGCGAACACTGAAGCTTTCTTT. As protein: CASSEGGANTEAFF.

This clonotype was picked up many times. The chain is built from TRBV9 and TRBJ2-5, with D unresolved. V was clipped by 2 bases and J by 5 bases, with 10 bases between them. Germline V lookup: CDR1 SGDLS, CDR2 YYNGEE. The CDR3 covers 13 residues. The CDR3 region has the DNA TGTGCCAGCAGCGTTTCCCCTTTGGAGACCCAGTACTTC. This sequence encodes CASSVSPLETQYF.

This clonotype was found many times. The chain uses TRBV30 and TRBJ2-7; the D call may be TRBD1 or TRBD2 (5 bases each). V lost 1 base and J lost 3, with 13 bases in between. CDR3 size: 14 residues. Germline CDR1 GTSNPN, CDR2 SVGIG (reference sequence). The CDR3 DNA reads TGTGCCTGGAGTGGGACCGGGACCTTCTACGAGCAGTACTTC. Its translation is CAWSGTGTFYEQYF.

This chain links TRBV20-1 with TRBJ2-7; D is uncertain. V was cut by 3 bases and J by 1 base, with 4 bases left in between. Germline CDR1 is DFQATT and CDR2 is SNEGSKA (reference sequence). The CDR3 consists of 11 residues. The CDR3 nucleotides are TGCAGTGCTAGCCAATCCTACGAGCAGTACTTC. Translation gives CSASQSYEQYF.

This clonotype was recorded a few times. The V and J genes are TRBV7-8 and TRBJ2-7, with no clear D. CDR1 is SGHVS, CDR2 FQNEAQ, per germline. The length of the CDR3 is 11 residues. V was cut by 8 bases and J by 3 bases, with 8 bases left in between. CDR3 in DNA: TGTGCCAGCGGCCGAGTCTACGAGCAGTACTTC. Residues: CASGRVYEQYF.

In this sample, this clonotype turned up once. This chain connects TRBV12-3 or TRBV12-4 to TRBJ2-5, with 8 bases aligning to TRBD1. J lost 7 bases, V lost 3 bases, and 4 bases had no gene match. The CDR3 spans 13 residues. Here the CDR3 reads CASSLSTGGTQYF. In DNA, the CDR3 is TGTGCCAGCAGTTTGTCTACAGGGGGGACCCAGTACTTC.

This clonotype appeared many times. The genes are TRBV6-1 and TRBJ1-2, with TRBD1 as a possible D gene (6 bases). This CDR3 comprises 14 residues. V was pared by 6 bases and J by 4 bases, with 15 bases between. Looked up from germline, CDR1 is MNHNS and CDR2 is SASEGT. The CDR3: CASSRQGWVYGYTF. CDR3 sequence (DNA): TGTGCCAGCAGCCGCCAGGGGTGGGTCTATGGCTACACCTTC.

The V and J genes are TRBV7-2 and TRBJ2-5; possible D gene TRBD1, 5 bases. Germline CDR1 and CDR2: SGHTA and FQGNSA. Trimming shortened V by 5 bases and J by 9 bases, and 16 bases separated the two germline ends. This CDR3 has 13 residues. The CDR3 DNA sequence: TGTGCCAGCAGCAGACAGAGAGATCAGCCCCAGTACTTC. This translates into CASSRQRDQPQYF.

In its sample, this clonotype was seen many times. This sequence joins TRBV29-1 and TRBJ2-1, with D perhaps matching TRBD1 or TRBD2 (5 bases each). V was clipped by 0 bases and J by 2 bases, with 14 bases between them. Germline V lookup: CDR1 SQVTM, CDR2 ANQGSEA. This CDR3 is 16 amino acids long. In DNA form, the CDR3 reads TGCAGCGTTGAAGACCCGGGACGGCTAACCTACAATGAGCAGTTCTTC. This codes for CSVEDPGRLTYNEQFF.

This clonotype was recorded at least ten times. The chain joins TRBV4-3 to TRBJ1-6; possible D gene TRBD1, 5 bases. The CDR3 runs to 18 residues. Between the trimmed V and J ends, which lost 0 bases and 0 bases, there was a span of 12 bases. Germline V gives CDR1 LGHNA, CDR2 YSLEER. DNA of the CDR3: TGCGCCAGCAGCCAAGAGGGAGGGACGAGCTCCTATAATTCACCCCTCCACTTT. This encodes CASSQEGGTSSYNSPLHF.

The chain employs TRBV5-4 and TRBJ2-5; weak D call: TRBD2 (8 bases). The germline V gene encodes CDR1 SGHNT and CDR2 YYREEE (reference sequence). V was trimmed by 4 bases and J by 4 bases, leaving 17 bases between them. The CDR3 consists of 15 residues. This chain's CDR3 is CASSGDSGRAETQYF. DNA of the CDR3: TGTGCCAGCAGCGGGGACAGCGGGAGAGCAGAGACCCAGTACTTC.

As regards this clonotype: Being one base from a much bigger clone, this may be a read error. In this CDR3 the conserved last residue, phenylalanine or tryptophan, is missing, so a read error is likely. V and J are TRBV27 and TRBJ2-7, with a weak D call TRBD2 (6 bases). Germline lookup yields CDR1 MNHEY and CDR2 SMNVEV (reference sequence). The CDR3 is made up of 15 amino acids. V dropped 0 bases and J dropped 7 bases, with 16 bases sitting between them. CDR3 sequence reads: CASSLSLAGGWEQYL. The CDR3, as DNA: TGTGCCAGCAGTTTATCACTAGCCGGCGGATGGGAGCAGTACCTC.

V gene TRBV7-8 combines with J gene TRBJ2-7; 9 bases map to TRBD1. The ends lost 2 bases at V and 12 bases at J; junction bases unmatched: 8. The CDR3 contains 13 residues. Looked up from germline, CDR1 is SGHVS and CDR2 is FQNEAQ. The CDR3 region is CASSLTSGQGLYF. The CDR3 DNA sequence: TGTGCCAGCAGCTTAACCTCAGGACAGGGGCTGTACTTC. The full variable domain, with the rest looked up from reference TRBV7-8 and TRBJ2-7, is GAGVSQSPRYKVAKRGQDVALRCDPISGHVSLFWYQQALGQGPEFLTYFQNEAQLDKSGLPSDRFFAERPEGSVSTLKIQRTQQEDSAVYLCASSLTSGQGLYFGPGTRLTVT.

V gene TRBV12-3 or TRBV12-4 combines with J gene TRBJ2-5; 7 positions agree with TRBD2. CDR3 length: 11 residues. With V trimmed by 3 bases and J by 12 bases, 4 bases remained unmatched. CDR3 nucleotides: TGTGCCAGCAGTTTTACTAGCGAGGAGTACTTC. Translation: CASSFTSEEYF.

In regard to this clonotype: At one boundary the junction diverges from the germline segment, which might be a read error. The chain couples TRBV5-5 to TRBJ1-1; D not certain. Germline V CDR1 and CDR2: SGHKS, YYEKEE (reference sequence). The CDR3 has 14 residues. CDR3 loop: CAGSLHVPVSEAFF. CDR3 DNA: TGTGCCGGCAGTCTCCATGTCCCCGTCTCTGAAGCTTTCTTT.

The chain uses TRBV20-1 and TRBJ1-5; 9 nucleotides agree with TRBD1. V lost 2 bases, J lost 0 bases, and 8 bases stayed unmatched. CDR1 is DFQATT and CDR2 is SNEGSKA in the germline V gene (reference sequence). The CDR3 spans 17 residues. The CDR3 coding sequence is TGCAGTGCTAGAAAGGGAACAGGGGGCTATAGCAATCAGCCCCAGCATTTT. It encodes CSARKGTGGYSNQPQHF.